This TCR beta chain appears in the sequencing data of a study of metastatic and nonmetastatic thyroid tumors. Whole-study context: Repertoires were compared across blood and tumor or nodule tissue from malignant and benign thyroid patients. Study-level points and caveats: According to reports, the diversity of TCR beta was significantly higher in malignant thyroid tumors than in benign nodules, and this held in both blood and tumor samples.

Among the patients, none had received any treatment before thyroid surgery. Per the study methods: Between-group CDR3 differences, defined by clinicopathological status, yielded a distant-metastasis classifier for papillary thyroid cancer. With MiXCR, TCRdb reprocessed the PCR reads. These V and J calls rely on TCRdb rather than the paper's analysis. Of over 30,000 clones listed, roughly a sixth are singletons. A word on this clone: Its target is unknown.

The CDR3 is 14 amino acids. The germline V gene has CDR1 MNHNY and CDR2 SVGAGI (reference sequence). V was shortened by 2 bases and J by 1 base, with 5 bases between the two germline ends. The sequencing sample was made of blood. V and J are TRBV6-6 and TRBJ1-4; D unresolved. The TCR sequence derives from a male donor with papillary thyroid cancer or a benign thyroid nodule (not recorded which). Some clones in this sample may be carry-over from other donors' samples. The CDR3 coding sequence is TGTGCCAGCAGTTACCCGGAAACTAATGAAAAACTGTTTTTT. This translates into CASSYPETNEKLFF.